This paragraph reports one T cell receptor (beta chain). Repertoires were generated with immunoSEQ multiplex PCR, while TCRdb's copy carries only in-frame clones and drops some. Here the sample spans about 270,000 clones, 88% being singletons. Per the germline V gene, CDR1 is SGHVS and CDR2 is FQNEAQ. Trimming left V 2 bases short and J 8 bases short, with 16 bases between. This CDR3 region has 15 residues. The data belong to a study of blood T cell repertoires in COVID-19. Sequencing used PBMCs or T cells enriched from blood (not recorded which). The sequence was obtained from a woman aged 45-65 years who had recovered from COVID-19. The chain is built from TRBV7-8 and TRBJ2-1; perhaps TRBD2 as D (6 bases). The CDR3 DNA reads as TGTGCCAGCAGCTTAAGAACTAGAACGGGGGATGAGCAGTTCTTC. Translated, it gives CASSLRTRTGDEQFF.